One sample yielded the 11 T cell receptor beta chains listed below, sequenced in a study of T cell repertoires in cytomegalovirus infection. In TCRdb, the reads were re-called with MiXCR into one record per CDR3 protein. The sample records roughly 500,000 distinct CDR3 sequences, 30% to 40% being singletons. Which antigens these TCRs recognize remains unknown. Sequencing used cultured PBMCs, obtained from culture after CMV antigen stimulation. The receptors come from a human donor in good health (CMV status not recorded). Some clones in this sample may be carry-over from other donors' samples.

This chain joins TRBV2 and TRBJ2-2, with TRBD1 matching over 9 bases. There are 16 residues in the CDR3. From germline, CDR1 is SNHLY and CDR2 FYNNEI. J lost 6 bases, V lost 2 bases, and 7 bases had no gene match. DNA of the CDR3: TGTGCCAGCAGTGAAACAGGGGGCGCTCGCGCCGGGGAGCTGTTTTTT. As protein: CASSETGGARAGELFF.

This clonotype has a count of ten or more. The chain recombines TRBV25-1 with TRBJ1-5, with D hard to call. Germline values: CDR1 MGHDK, CDR2 SYGVNS. Trimming cost V 5 bases and J 1 base, with 3 bases left between them. The CDR3 runs 12 residues. For the CDR3, the DNA is TGTGCCAGCAGTACGAGCAATCAGCCCCAGCATTTT. Protein product: CASSTSNQPQHF.

The J gene is TRBJ2-7, the V gene TRBV7-2, with 9 bases fitting TRBD2. From germline, CDR1 is SGHTA and CDR2 FQGNSA. The CDR3 contains 15 residues. The V segment lost 1 base and the J segment 1 base; nucleotides outside the gene matches: 2. The CDR3 DNA is TGTGCCAGCAGCTTAGATAGCGGGAGTTCCTACGAGCAGTACTTC. It yields the protein CASSLDSGSSYEQYF.

The chain links TRBV7-2 to TRBJ1-3; the D gene is possibly TRBD1 (6 bases). Germline V gene data show CDR1 as SGHTA and CDR2 as FQGNSA. Trimming pared 6 bases from V and 4 bases from J, leaving 16 bases between. This CDR3 is built from 15 residues. The CDR3 region is CASSREAGAGNTIYF. The CDR3 DNA reads TGTGCCAGCAGTCGGGAGGCAGGGGCAGGAAACACCATATATTTT.

This clonotype was recorded at least ten times. V and J are TRBV11-3 and TRBJ2-1; the match to TRBD2 covers 13 bases. Trimming at V came to 2 bases and at J to 6 bases, leaving 10 bases not matched to a gene. The CDR3 loop spans 18 amino acids. Germline V lookup: CDR1 SGHNT, CDR2 YENEEA. The CDR3 spells CASSLRWTSGRNPNEQFF. The CDR3, as DNA: TGTGCCAGCAGCTTAAGGTGGACTAGCGGGAGAAACCCCAATGAGCAGTTCTTC. The variable domain in full, with the rest retrieved from reference TRBV11-3 and TRBJ2-1, is EAGVVQSPRYKIIEKKQPVAFWCNPISGHNTLYWYLQNLGQGPELLIRYENEEAVDDSQLPKDRFSAERLKGVDSTLKIQPAELGDSAVYLCASSLRWTSGRNPNEQFFGPGTRLTVL.

A few counts support this clonotype. The chain recombines TRBV12-3 or TRBV12-4 with TRBJ2-1; D unclear. This CDR3 contains 13 residues. Trimming took 9 bases from V and 8 from J, leaving 17 bases between them. CDR3 region: CARGTGVGYEQFF. CDR3 bases: TGTGCCAGGGGAACTGGCGTTGGATATGAGCAGTTCTTC.

This chain's CDR3 is CASSFARGNTEAFF. DNA for the CDR3: TGTGCCAGCAGTTTTGCCCGGGGGAACACTGAAGCTTTCTTT. This chain links TRBV27 with TRBJ1-1; no clear D gene. Germline-derived CDR1 and CDR2 are MNHEY and SMNVEV (reference sequence). V lost 3 bases and J 1 base, leaving 9 bases between the germline ends. The CDR3 has 14 residues.

The rearrangement links TRBV29-1 to TRBJ1-5, with D unclear. The ends were cut back, 5 bases at V and 2 bases at J, with 13 bases in the middle. Looked up from germline, CDR1 is SQVTM and CDR2 is ANQGSEA. The CDR3 covers 14 residues. CDR3 nucleotide sequence: TGCAGCGTTTCAGTTAGCACAGGCAATCAGCCCCAGCATTTT. Amino acids: CSVSVSTGNQPQHF.

There are many counts of this clonotype. This chain joins TRBV7-8 and TRBJ1-1, with 7 bases that match TRBD1. The CDR3 spans 16 residues. Germline trimming cut 5 bases from V and 2 bases from J; bases unmatched to any gene: 11. In germline, CDR1 is SGHVS, CDR2 FQNEAQ. CDR3 amino acids: CASSRDRVVINTEAFF. In DNA form, the CDR3 reads TGTGCCAGCAGCCGAGACAGGGTGGTGATTAACACTGAAGCTTTCTTT.

The V gene is TRBV7-6, the J gene TRBJ2-7; 7 bases align to TRBD2. Germline CDR1 is SGHVS and CDR2 is FNYEAQ. The CDR3 extends over 15 amino acids. The J segment lost 3 bases and the V segment lost 1 base, leaving 6 bases of the junction unmatched. CDR3 sequence (DNA): TGTGCCAGCAGCTTAGGATCGGGGGGTCTCTACGAGCAGTACTTC. Its translation: CASSLGSGGLYEQYF.

This clonotype was counted a few times. The CDR3 bases are TGTGCCAGCAGTCCACTGACAGGGATCGGGGGCTACACCTTC. It is translated as CASSPLTGIGGYTF. The V call is TRBV12-3 or TRBV12-4, the J call TRBJ1-2, with 7 bases matching TRBD1. The J segment lost 8 bases and the V segment lost 5 bases, leaving 11 bases of the junction unmatched. The CDR3 length is 14 residues.